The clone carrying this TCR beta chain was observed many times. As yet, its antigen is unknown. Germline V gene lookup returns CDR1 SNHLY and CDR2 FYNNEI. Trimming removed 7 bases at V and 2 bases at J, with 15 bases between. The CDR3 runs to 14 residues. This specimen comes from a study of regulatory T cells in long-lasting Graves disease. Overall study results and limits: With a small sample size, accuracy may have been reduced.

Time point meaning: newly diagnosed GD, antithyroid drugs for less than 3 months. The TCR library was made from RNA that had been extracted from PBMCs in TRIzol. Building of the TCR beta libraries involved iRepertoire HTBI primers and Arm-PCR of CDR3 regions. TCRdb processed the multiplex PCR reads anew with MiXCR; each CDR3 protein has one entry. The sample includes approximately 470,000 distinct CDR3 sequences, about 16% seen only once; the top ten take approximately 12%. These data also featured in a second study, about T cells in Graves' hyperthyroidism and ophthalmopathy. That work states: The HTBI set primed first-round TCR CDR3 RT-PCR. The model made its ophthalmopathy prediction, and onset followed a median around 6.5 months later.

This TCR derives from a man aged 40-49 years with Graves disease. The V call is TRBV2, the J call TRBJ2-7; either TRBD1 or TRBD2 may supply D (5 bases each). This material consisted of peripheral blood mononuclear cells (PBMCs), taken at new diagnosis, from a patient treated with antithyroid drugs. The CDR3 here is CASTGARAAYEQYF. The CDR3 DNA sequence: TGTGCCAGCACCGGGGCCAGGGCTGCCTACGAGCAGTACTTC.